Following are 2 T cell receptor beta chains from one sample sequenced in a study of cytomegalovirus exposure and HLA in healthy donors. PCR amplification relied on 60 Vbeta primers (plus 13 Jbeta primers). TCRdb's table, derived via immunoSEQ multiplex PCR, lists solely in-frame clones and lacks some. The sample has 100,000 or so clones; more than 70% are singletons. The sequenced sample consisted of PBMCs. The receptor set was obtained from a young man in good health and CMV-seronegative.

The chain combines TRBV7-9 with TRBJ2-1; 9 bases align to TRBD2. In germline, CDR1 is SEHNR, CDR2 FQNEAQ (reference sequence). This CDR3 comprises 17 residues. V lost 1 base to trimming and J lost 4 bases; unmatched junction nucleotides: 8. CDR3 coding DNA: TGTGCCAGCAGCTTAGGTTTCTTAGCGGGGGCTTACAATGAGCAGTTCTTC. This gives the protein CASSLGFLAGAYNEQFF.

The chain carries TRBV18 and TRBJ1-2; 7 bases line up with TRBD1. Germline lookup yields CDR1 KGHSH and CDR2 LQKENI. The V segment lost 2 bases and the J segment 5 bases; nucleotides outside the gene matches: 2. CDR3 size: 13 residues. The DNA for the CDR3 is TGTGCCAGCTCACCAGACAGGGCTTATGGCTACACCTTC. Translating gives CASSPDRAYGYTF.